This TCR beta chain comes out of a study of blood T cell repertoires in COVID-19. The repertoire was sequenced with immunoSEQ multiplex PCR; TCRdb's copy has only in-frame clones and lacks some. The sample holds approximately 480,000 clones; about 90% are singletons and the top ten take roughly 0.7%. This sequence was found in a woman aged 18-29 years who had recovered from COVID-19. Sequenced sample: PBMCs or T cells enriched from blood (not recorded which).

The CDR3 protein is CASSFKNNSPLHF. CDR3 coding DNA: TGTGCCAGCAGCTTTAAAAATAATTCACCCCTCCACTTT. The chain couples TRBV7-9 to TRBJ1-6; D not resolved. Per germline, CDR1 SEHNR and CDR2 FQNEAQ (reference sequence). This CDR3 is 13 amino acids long. V was cut by 3 bases and J by 5 bases, with 5 bases left in between.